The TCR beta chain described here comes from a study of early T cells in non-severe SARS-CoV-2 infection. Broader study findings: Private and CD4 specificities were missed by VDJdb matching, which favored anti-spike CD8 responses.

Individual cDNA molecules were tagged with unique molecular identifiers. TCRdb processed the 5' RACE reads anew with MiXCR; each CDR3 protein has one entry. The sample gives about 48,000 distinct CDR3 sequences, around 5.2% of which show up once; roughly 4.8% is in the top ten. At least ten counts were recorded for this clonotype. The target antigen is unknown. Sequencing was performed on whole blood. This clonotype originated in an adult who was a healthcare worker with PCR-confirmed SARS-CoV-2 infection or an uninfected control (not recorded which).

In DNA form, the CDR3 reads TGTGCCAGCAGCTTATTGGGCCGGGGGGAGCTGTTTTTT. It is translated as CASSLLGRGELFF. This chain connects TRBV7-2 to TRBJ2-2; D is unresolved. Germline V gene data show CDR1 as SGHTA and CDR2 as FQGNSA. The CDR3 has 13 residues. V was shortened by 2 bases and J by 8 bases, with 9 bases between the two germline ends.